Sequencing of this T cell receptor (beta chain) was carried out in a study of CD8+CD57+ T cells in acquired aplastic anemia. Findings of the study overall: With respect to CD8+ Simpson's diversity, patients and controls did not differ significantly.

At least ten counts were recorded for this clonotype. Its specificity is unknown. The template used for profiling TCR beta VDJ and CDR3 was genomic DNA. TCRdb ran MiXCR on the reads and lists one entry per CDR3 protein. The sample comprises some 150,000 distinct CDR3 sequences, around 41% of which are singletons, and under 9% rests with the top ten. The CDR3 length is 15 residues. The ends were cut back, 6 bases at V and 2 bases at J, with 15 bases in the middle. This TCR was recovered from a human donor in good health, serving as a control. The sample consisted of sorted CD4+, CD8+, or CD8+CD57+ T cells (not recorded which) from PBMCs. The chain joins TRBV12-3 or TRBV12-4 to TRBJ2-3, with D perhaps TRBD2 (6 bases). CDR3 loop: CASRQRGTITDTQYF. The CDR3 bases are TGTGCCAGCAGACAACGCGGGACCATCACAGATACGCAGTATTTT.